The sequence of this T cell receptor beta chain was determined in a study of T cells in Graves' hyperthyroidism and ophthalmopathy. Germline trimming cut 7 bases from V and 11 bases from J; bases unmatched to any gene: 18. The CDR3 covers 14 residues. Looked up from germline, CDR1 is DFQATT and CDR2 is SNEGSKA (reference sequence). The CDR3 regions of TCR beta were amplified from RNA transcripts. Using the HTBI primer set, a first-round RT-PCR was run on the TCR CDR3. Each CDR3 protein gets one entry after TCRdb re-called the multiplex PCR reads with MiXCR. This sample yields about 180,000 distinct CDR3 sequences, of which 17% are seen a single time; roughly 30% belongs to the top ten. Orbital computed tomography and thyroid ultrasound, together with serum TRAb and thyroxine and clinical symptoms, were used for diagnoses. This clonotype was picked up many times. Its antigen is not known. Study findings and constraints: For ophthalmopathy, model prediction preceded onset by a median around 7 months. Most expanded thyroid clonotypes above 0.001 recurred in blood.

The chain is built from TRBV20-1 and TRBJ1-1; 8 positions match TRBD1. The sample was blood. The receptor's source is a woman aged 50 to 65 with Graves' hyperthyroidism. The CDR3 DNA reads TGCAGTGTTGCACTCCGCCCAGGGGGCACTTTGGCTTTCTTT. Its translation is CSVALRPGGTLAFF.